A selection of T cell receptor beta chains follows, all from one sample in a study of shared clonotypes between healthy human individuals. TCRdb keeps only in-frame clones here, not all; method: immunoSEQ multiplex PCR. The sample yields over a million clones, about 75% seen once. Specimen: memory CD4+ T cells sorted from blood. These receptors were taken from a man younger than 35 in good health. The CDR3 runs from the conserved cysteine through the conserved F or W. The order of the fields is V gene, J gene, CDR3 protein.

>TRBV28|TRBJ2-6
CASSLAAGANVLTF
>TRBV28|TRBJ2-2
CASSSFMTATNTGELFF
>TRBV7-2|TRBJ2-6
CASSSSGGQGILWTNVLTF
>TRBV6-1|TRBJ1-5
CASSLQGGNQPQHF
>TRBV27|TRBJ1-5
CASSLGLRQPQHF
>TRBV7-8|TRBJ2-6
CASRDNRVAEGSGANVLTF
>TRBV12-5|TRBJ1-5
CASGLVRGKRRAQPQHF
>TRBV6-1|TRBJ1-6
CASSATDGNSPLHF
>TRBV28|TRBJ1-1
CASSTGGELDAFF
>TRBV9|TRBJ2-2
CASSVERRASRNTGELFF
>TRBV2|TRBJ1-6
CASSERPGGYSPLHF
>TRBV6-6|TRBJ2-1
CASIPGQFTNEQFF
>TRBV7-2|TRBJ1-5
CASSLTPTGVGNQPQHF
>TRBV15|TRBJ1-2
CATSIHPTGGAGGYTF
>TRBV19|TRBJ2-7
CATSTGSRDEQYF
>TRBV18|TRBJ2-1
CASSPQSDRGRNEQFF
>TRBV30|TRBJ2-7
CASTRGDRQYF
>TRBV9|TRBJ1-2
CASSVGAGNYGYTF